This T cell receptor (beta chain) was sequenced in a study of technical replicates of blood from a few donors. Clones were read by immunoSEQ multiplex PCR, and TCRdb kept only the in-frame ones, dropping some. This table holds under 110,000 clones, 96% found once. CDR1 and CDR2 (germline): SGHVS, FQNEAQ. V lost 5 bases to trimming and J lost 3 bases, with 8 bases between them. There are 14 residues in the CDR3. The TCR sequence derives from a human donor in good health. Input material: T cells isolated from PBMCs. The chain has TRBV7-8 and TRBJ2-6; no reliable D call. CDR3 residues: CASSPTGGANVLTF. CDR3 DNA: TGTGCCAGCAGCCCCACGGGTGGGGCCAACGTCCTGACTTTC.